These 13 T cell receptor beta chains share one sample of origin, sequenced in a study of CD4 T cells in relation to SARS-CoV-2 and coronaviruses. Here immunoSEQ multiplex PCR was the method, and the copy in TCRdb shows in-frame clones only, minus some. Of 20,000 or so clones in the sample, 75% to 85% were seen once. Before the COVID-19 pandemic, during about 2011-2019, CD4+ T cells were taken from unexposed donors. After ten to eleven days of culture, CD4+ T cells were isolated. Antigen specificity for these receptors is unknown. The source material was CD4+ T cells from PBMCs, cultured in vitro. The receptor source for this set is a human donor in good health.

This clone was observed a handful of times. The CDR3 nucleotides are TGCAGTGCGGGAGGGAACACTGAAGCTTTCTTT. It translates to CSAGGNTEAFF. The chain carries TRBV20-1 and TRBJ1-1; D ambiguous. CDR1 is DFQATT and CDR2 is SNEGSKA in the germline V gene (reference sequence). Trimming left V 6 bases short and J 1 base short, with 6 bases between. The CDR3 is made up of 11 amino acids.

CDR3 bases: TGTGCTAGTGGGTCCGGGACTAGCGGCACAGATACGCAGTATTTT. Amino acids: CASGSGTSGTDTQYF. The chain links TRBV12-5 to TRBJ2-3; 10 bases map to TRBD2. J gave up 1 base and V 6 bases, and 4 bases lay outside the gene matches. CDR1 and CDR2 from the germline V gene are LGHNT and FRNRAP. The CDR3 sequence is 15 residues long.

This clone has a handful of counts. The CDR3 spells CASSGTGRSHEQYF. The CDR3 bases are TGTGCCAGCAGCGGGACAGGGCGTTCCCACGAGCAGTACTTC. The chain has TRBV7-8 and TRBJ2-7, with 9 positions matching TRBD1. Trimming took 5 bases from V and 5 from J; bases not matched to a gene: 7. Germline V gene lookup returns CDR1 SGHVS and CDR2 FQNEAQ. The CDR3 is made up of 14 amino acids.

The rearrangement joins TRBV7-9 to TRBJ2-5; no reliable D call. From germline, CDR1 is SEHNR and CDR2 FQNEAQ (reference sequence). The CDR3 is 13 amino acids. V was cut by 2 bases and J by 0 bases, with 4 bases left in between. CDR3 nucleotides: TGTGCCAGCAGCTTAAATCACCAAGAGACCCAGTACTTC. It translates to CASSLNHQETQYF.

This chain connects TRBV12-3 or TRBV12-4 to TRBJ2-1; D possibly corresponds to TRBD2 (5 bases). The CDR3 covers 12 residues. V lost 2 bases, J lost 8 bases, and 7 bases lay in between. Here the CDR3 reads CASSLNGDEQFF. CDR3 in DNA: TGTGCCAGCAGTTTAAACGGGGATGAGCAGTTCTTC.

This chain links TRBV5-1 with TRBJ2-7; 8 nucleotides align to TRBD2. The germline V gene encodes CDR1 SGHRS and CDR2 YFSETQ. Unmatched junction bases numbered 8, after V lost 0 bases and J lost 6 bases. The CDR3 sequence is 15 residues long. The CDR3 here is CASSLGAGGVSEQYF. The CDR3, as DNA: TGCGCCAGCAGCTTGGGTGCCGGGGGGGTTAGCGAGCAGTACTTC.

This clone was observed a single time. The rearrangement uses TRBV20-1 and TRBJ2-5, with D hard to call. The ends were cut back, 6 bases at V and 2 bases at J, with 7 bases in the middle. This CDR3 has 11 amino acids. The germline V gene has CDR1 DFQATT and CDR2 SNEGSKA (reference sequence). Here the CDR3 DNA reads TGCAGTGCAATAATACAAGAGACCCAGTACTTC. Translating gives CSAIIQETQYF.

This chain links TRBV20-1 with TRBJ1-1; D is unresolved. V was trimmed by 5 bases and J by 10 bases, leaving 14 bases between them. Germline V lookup: CDR1 DFQATT, CDR2 SNEGSKA (reference sequence). The CDR3 contains 11 residues. This CDR3 is CSAPGGDRAFF. CDR3 in DNA: TGCAGTGCTCCCGGCGGGGATCGAGCTTTCTTT.

V usage is TRBV4-2 and J usage is TRBJ2-7; 10 nucleotides line up with TRBD2. The CDR3 runs 16 residues. Trimming cost V 0 bases and J 4 bases; bases outside gene matches: 6. Germline CDR1 is LGHNA and CDR2 is YNFKEQ. CDR3 in DNA: TGTGCCAGCAGCCAAGAGAGGGGACTAGCGATTTACGAGCAGTACTTC. Protein sequence: CASSQERGLAIYEQYF.

The chain has TRBV11-3 and TRBJ2-1; TRBD2 agrees at 8 bases. This CDR3 has 15 amino acids. Losses at the gene ends were 5 bases for V and 4 bases for J; bases not matched to a gene: 7. CDR1 is SGHNT, CDR2 YENEEA, per germline. The CDR3 DNA sequence: TGTGCCAGCAGCCCAAATGGCGGGGGGTACAATGAGCAGTTCTTC. Residues: CASSPNGGGYNEQFF.

The chain carries TRBV5-4 and TRBJ2-3; D is unclear. This CDR3 is built from 15 residues. With 2 bases removed from V and 3 bases from J, the gap between germline ends came to 13 bases. Germline V CDR1 and CDR2: SGHNT, YYREEE (reference sequence). CDR3 in amino acids: CASSFLGLYTDTQYF. The CDR3 DNA reads as TGTGCCAGCAGCTTTCTGGGGTTATATACAGATACGCAGTATTTT.

This chain connects TRBV7-8 to TRBJ2-3; TRBD1 might be the D (5 bases). The CDR3 has 14 residues. The V end lost 3 bases, the J end lost 2 bases, and 9 bases lay between the germline ends. Germline V lookup: CDR1 SGHVS, CDR2 FQNEAQ. The CDR3 protein is CASSFDRYTDTQYF. CDR3 bases: TGTGCCAGCAGCTTCGACAGATACACAGATACGCAGTATTTT.

J is TRBJ2-5 and V is TRBV9; TRBD2 agrees at 9 bases. J lost 5 bases, V lost 3 bases, and 8 bases had no gene match. Germline-derived CDR1 and CDR2 are SGDLS and YYNGEE. The CDR3 totals 15 residues. As DNA, the CDR3 is TGTGCCAGCAGCGCCCGACTAGCGGCGACGGAGACCCAGTACTTC. Its protein is CASSARLAATETQYF.